Described below is a single T cell receptor (beta chain) sequence and its context. Its antigen is unknown. No base quality information exists; no much larger clone differs at one position. The sample originates from a study of Ad26.COV2.S vaccination and SARS-CoV-2 variants (dated by TCRdb to the early 2020s). Turning to the overall study: Donors in the vaccine arm were drawn from COV1001, a multicentre, randomized, double-blind, placebo-controlled phase I-IIa trial testing Ad26.COV2.S in healthy adults. Ad26.COV2.S was given intramuscularly at 5x10^10 or 1x10^11 viral particles, as a single shot or as two shots 56 days apart. The specificity and breadth of SARS-CoV-2-reactive T cell receptors after Ad26.COV2.S vaccination were assessed by TCRbeta repertoire sequencing. A total of about 30 samples were included in the TCR-sequenced set, comprising 19 Ad26.COV2.S vaccine recipients, 5 placebo recipients and 8 SARS-CoV-2 convalescent individuals. Trial participants were randomized into five groups of five, in which low-dose or high-dose Ad26.COV2.S was given once or twice, or placebo was given on both occasions. Blinding of investigators to trial group allocation was maintained during experiments and outcome assessment.

Paper-wide results and their limitations: Substantial breadth of spike-specific CD8+ and CD4+ T cell responses was reported after vaccination. Comparable non-spike TCR breadth was observed between vaccine and placebo recipients, consistent with only spike being contained in the vaccine. The authors noted that total T cell responses may have been underestimated by the TCR breadth and depth analyses. Comparing responses between vaccine doses or regimens was not something the study was powered to do. Higher spike-specific TCR breadth was observed in Ad26.COV2.S recipients than in placebo recipients (P = 0.0014).

The treatment or condition label, as the study defines it: about 20 received Ad26.COV2.S at low or high dose, single or two shots; roughly five received placebo; per-sample allocation not given. For vaccine and placebo recipients, repertoires were sequenced using samples collected on day 63 after the first injection. Cohort 1b enrolled some 25 adults aged 18-55 years at a single site in Boston, USA, between 29 July and 7 August 2020. Ad26.COV2.S consisted of a replication-incompetent adenovirus type 26 vector by which a prefusion-stabilized SARS-CoV-2 spike protein from the original Wuhan strain was expressed. The immunoSEQ Assay was the method used to sequence TCRbeta CDR3 regions. After extraction, genomic DNA underwent amplification by bias-controlled multiplex PCR, followed by high-throughput sequencing. Under the source paper's analysis protocol: To quantify the absolute abundance of every unique TCRbeta CDR3 region, sequences were collapsed and filtered. T cell fraction was estimated by normalization of TCRbeta template counts to usable DNA, with usable DNA being measured through amplification of reference genes present in all nucleated cells. Repertoire TCRs were annotated as SARS-CoV-2-specific by exact matching of V gene, CDR3 amino acid sequence and J gene to a known reactive TCR set. The reference SARS-CoV-2 TCR set came from MIRA and was filtered for enrichment in COVID-19-positive ImmuneCODE repertoires, removing public or cross-reactive TCRs. Drawing on the MIRA antigens, annotated TCRs were analysed further at the level of specific ORF or position within ORF. Breadth was defined as annotated unique rearrangements over total unique productive rearrangements; depth was the summed frequency of those rearrangements. Two-sided Wilcoxon rank-sum tests were used to compare TCR breadth between groups. The source is immuneACCESS, and TCRdb retained only in-frame sequences with V and J called. Part of the clones is not carried over; for the studies checked, unresolved V genes explain less than half of this, and the remainder is unexplained. The V and J calls and clone size are taken from that table; D and trimming were inferred from the DNA. This sample is represented by about half a million clones; roughly nine tenths of them were singletons. 1.7% of the sample is taken by the ten largest.

The CDR3 goes from the cysteine to the phenylalanine over 14 residues. Kept here is only the CDR3 DNA, which spans 42 bases and is read in frame from base 1. Relative to germline, V is missing 0 bases and J is missing 2 bases, with 1 base of the junction outside any gene match. For CDR1 and CDR2, the germline V gene lists MGHRA and YSYEKL. This receptor chain uses TRBV4-1 and TRBJ2-7; TRBD2 matches 7 bases in the middle. This TCR derives from a person aged 18-65 years who received the Ad26.COV2.S COVID-19 vaccine or a placebo. The sample was peripheral blood, taken in a trial of Ad26.COV2.S vaccine versus placebo. The nucleotide sequence is TGCGCCAGCAGCCAAGAGGGGGGGGCCTACGAGCAGTACTTC. It encodes CASSQEGGAYEQYF.